The 11 T cell receptor beta chains below all came from one sample that was sequenced in a study of cytomegalovirus exposure and HLA in healthy donors. The primer mix had 60 Vbeta and 13 Jbeta primers. Produced via immunoSEQ multiplex PCR; TCRdb's table is partial and in-frame only. This sample's table reports 65,000 to 95,000 clones. Specimen: PBMCs. Receptors were obtained from a female donor in good health and CMV-seropositive.

The chain carries TRBV5-6 and TRBJ2-5; D might be TRBD1 (6 bases). Germline CDR1 SGHDT, CDR2 YYEEEE. V lost 1 base and J 7 bases, leaving 11 bases between the germline ends. CDR3 length equals 13 residues. Here the CDR3 DNA reads TGTGCCAGCAGCTTGAGGCAGGGGCGGACCCAGTACTTC. Translated, it gives CASSLRQGRTQYF.

J is TRBJ1-1 and V is TRBV18; D is unresolved. From germline, CDR1 is KGHSH and CDR2 LQKENI. There are 17 residues in the CDR3. V was pared by 0 bases and J by 2 bases, with 16 bases between. DNA for the CDR3: TGTGCCAGCTCACCACCTTTATCGATGGCACCTAACACTGAAGCTTTCTTT. Translated, it gives CASSPPLSMAPNTEAFF. Full variable domain (outside the CDR3, taken from reference TRBV18 and TRBJ1-1): NAGVMQNPRHLVRRRGQEARLRCSPMKGHSHVYWYRQLPEEGLKFMVYLQKENIIDESGMPKERFSAEFPKEGPSILRIQQVVRGDSAAYFCASSPPLSMAPNTEAFFGQGTRLTVV.

The CDR3: CASNQGGLNEQFF. The CDR3 DNA sequence: TGTGCCAGCAACCAGGGGGGCCTCAATGAGCAGTTCTTC. The rearrangement links TRBV6-5 to TRBJ2-1, with D possibly matching TRBD1 (7 bases). The ends were cut back, 7 bases at V and 6 bases at J, with 13 bases in the middle. CDR3 length: 13 residues. The germline V gene has CDR1 MNHEY and CDR2 SVGAGI.

V and J are TRBV4-3 and TRBJ1-4; possibly TRBD1 for D (5 bases). Per germline, CDR1 LGHNA and CDR2 YSLEER. With 0 bases removed from V and 4 bases from J, the gap between germline ends came to 18 bases. The CDR3 contains 18 residues. The CDR3 bases are TGCGCCAGCAGCCAAGATAAAGGGGCTCGTCCTTTTAATGAAAAACTGTTTTTT. Protein: CASSQDKGARPFNEKLFF.

The V gene is TRBV6-4, the J gene TRBJ2-7, with 12 positions matching TRBD1. CDR3 length: 15 residues. J lost 5 bases, V lost 0 bases, and 2 bases had no gene match. Germline assignment: CDR1 MRHNA and CDR2 SNTAGT. CDR3 bases: TGTGCCAGCAGTGACTCGGGACAGGGGGCCCACGAGCAGTACTTC. It codes for CASSDSGQGAHEQYF.

J is TRBJ2-7 and V is TRBV2, with D perhaps TRBD2 (5 bases). V was trimmed by 6 bases and J by 1 base, leaving 16 bases between them. Germline CDR1 and CDR2: SNHLY and FYNNEI. The CDR3 spans 15 residues. The CDR3 region is CASRPQRFLSYEQYF. CDR3 nucleotides: TGTGCCAGCAGGCCCCAGCGGTTTTTGTCCTACGAGCAGTACTTC.

CDR3 bases: TGTGCCAGCTCACCACGGGGGCCCTCCTACGAGCAGTACTTC. This translates into CASSPRGPSYEQYF. The rearrangement links TRBV18 to TRBJ2-7; maybe TRBD1 (6 bases). V was pared by 1 base and J by 0 bases, with 7 bases between. CDR3 length equals 14 residues. Per the germline V gene, CDR1 is KGHSH and CDR2 is LQKENI.

This sequence joins TRBV28 and TRBJ1-4, with TRBD1 identical over 12 bases. V lost 3 bases and J lost 8; bases outside the gene matches: 4. The germline gives CDR1 MDHEN, CDR2 SYDVKM. The length of the CDR3 is 15 residues. The CDR3 DNA reads TGTGCCAGCAGTTTCGGGACAGGGGGCTGGGAAAAACTGTTTTTT. Translating gives CASSFGTGGWEKLFF.

V usage is TRBV25-1 and J usage is TRBJ2-3, with D possibly being TRBD1 (5 bases). V was clipped by 0 bases and J by 3 bases, with 7 bases between them. CDR1 is MGHDK and CDR2 is SYGVNS in the germline V gene. This CDR3 spans 14 amino acids. CDR3 DNA: TGTGCCAGCAGTGAATATAAGGGGACAGATACGCAGTATTTT. Its translation is CASSEYKGTDTQYF.

The gene calls are TRBV4-3 and TRBJ2-1, with D tentatively TRBD2 (5 bases). Germline V lookup: CDR1 LGHNA, CDR2 YSLEER. The CDR3 runs 17 residues. The V and J ends lost 0 bases and 4 bases respectively, with 16 bases between them. CDR3 sequence: CASSQDLGLAGYNEQFF. The CDR3 DNA sequence: TGCGCCAGCAGCCAAGATCTGGGCCTAGCCGGATACAATGAGCAGTTCTTC.

The V gene is TRBV28, the J gene TRBJ1-1; D perhaps matches TRBD1 (6 bases). The germline CDR1 and CDR2 sequences are MDHEN and SYDVKM. This CDR3 has 15 amino acids. V shed 4 bases and J shed 1 base, with 13 bases lying between them. In nucleotides, the CDR3 is TGTGCCAGCAGTTCGGACAAAGGGGGGAACACTGAAGCTTTCTTT. Translation: CASSSDKGGNTEAFF.